Below, one TCR beta chain is given with its context. This clone came up once. The antigen this receptor binds is unknown. Base qualities are missing; no much larger clone stands one base away. For deep sequencing, each PBMC sample was run in six replicates, with libraries mostly built from 400 to 500 ng of input genomic DNA. Following the manufacturer's instructions, the team built TCRbeta libraries using the immunoSEQ hsTCRbeta kit. Sequencing of the completed libraries took place using an Illumina NovaSeq 6000 S4 flow cell after they had been pooled to around 2.7 nM. Processing in the source paper ran as follows. Raw data preprocessing and quality control were performed with the immunoSEQ Analyzer. The analysis was restricted to productive rearrangements, with each unique CDR3 amino acid sequence defining a clonotype. Repertoire clonality was estimated as the Gini-Simpson index, computed with the R package tcR. Student's t test was used to compare Gini indices, while Pearson correlation assessed associations with tumor size change. TCRdb limited this immuneACCESS table to in-frame rearrangements with V and J called. A share of clones is missing; checked studies link under half to unresolved V genes, and the rest is unexplained. V and J calls plus clone size are reproduced from that table; the DNA served to infer D and trimming. Recorded for this sample are some 15,000 clones; more than 70% of them occurred a single time. 2.4% of the sample is taken by the ten largest.

CDR1 and CDR2 were assigned from the germline V gene as SGHAT and FQNNGV. From the cysteine through the phenylalanine, the CDR3 covers 18 amino acids. The kept DNA is CDR3 alone, 54 bases in frame from the first base. Germline trimming amounts to 2 bases on V and 0 bases on J, with 8 as the count of junction bases outside the gene matches. This sample was included in a study of neoadjuvant anti-PD-1 for oral cavity cancer (dated by TCRdb to about 2021). As for the study more broadly: Three to four biweekly doses of nivolumab at 3 mg/kg were mostly administered to patients before curative-intent surgical resection. The parent correlative cohort included under 15 patients, with a roughly 34% response rate. Patients who did not progress were given a fourth nivolumab dose at about day 43 and had definitive surgical resection on days 50-56. Under RECIST 1.1, patients with complete response, partial response or stable disease were classed as responders, and patients with progression were classed as non-responders.

The paper's findings and limits, for the study overall: TCR analyses included only three patients per response group, and the authors called for larger cohorts for validation. Higher pretreatment blood Treg/Th17 ratios correlated with both higher pretreatment blood TCRbeta clonality and lower post-treatment tumor TCRbeta clonality. After neoadjuvant nivolumab, T cell clonality (Gini index) in PBMCs was significantly higher in non-responders than in responders.

The time point label on this specimen signifies: after neoadjuvant nivolumab, at surgical resection. Patients were newly diagnosed with stage II-IVA oral cavity squamous cell carcinoma and had received no prior systemic or radiation treatment. Everyone in the cohort had locally advanced, HPV-negative oral cavity squamous cell carcinoma. Peripheral blood mononuclear cells were analyzed directly and were not maintained or expanded in culture. Samples were obtained from a longitudinal correlative study of a single-arm phase II trial of neoadjuvant nivolumab in oral cavity squamous cell carcinoma. Subject-matched pre- and post-treatment PBMCs and tumors from three responders and three non-responders underwent genomic DNA-based TCRbeta sequencing. Peripheral blood mononuclear cells were drawn once before nivolumab treatment and a second time after treatment, when surgery took place. The Maxwell RSC DNA from Cells kit was used to extract genomic DNA from PBMCs.

The sequence derives from a person between 40 and 79 years old with oral cavity squamous cell carcinoma. The chain uses TRBV11-2 and TRBJ2-3, with 10 middle bases fitting TRBD2. The sequenced sample was PBMCs, obtained after nivolumab (anti-PD-1) treatment. The sequence in DNA is TGTGCCAGCAGCTTATTTTTAGGAGCGGGAGGGAGCACAGATACGCAGTATTTT. It codes for CASSLFLGAGGSTDTQYF.